Given below is one TCR beta chain in context. What it recognizes is unknown. With 2 bases removed from V and 0 bases from J, the gap between germline ends came to 8 bases. This CDR3 region has 14 residues. CDR1 is SGHTS, CDR2 YDEGEE, per germline. This sample was included in a study of T cell responses to AZD1222 COVID-19 vaccine. Study conclusions and caveats: Donors in the cohort were predominantly white British and more often female, and clonal diversity was possibly underestimated. Recipients of two AZD1222 doses showed rising Spike-specific TCR breadth and depth.

Sequenced by immunoSEQ multiplex PCR; TCRdb stores in-frame clones only, minus some. This table holds more than 100,000 clones, approximately 90% found once. The receptor was derived from an adult in good health. The rearrangement links TRBV5-8 to TRBJ1-1; tentative D call: TRBD1 (6 bases). Source: peripheral blood, taken on day 0 of AZD1222 vaccination. CDR3 sequence (DNA): TGTGCCAGCAGCTTCGGACAGCTGAACACTGAAGCTTTCTTT. Protein sequence: CASSFGQLNTEAFF.